The clone carrying this TCR beta chain counts as large. Its antigen is undetermined. Stated time point: sample taken at primary tumor resection. The donor population consisted of 72 patients with untreated, early-stage non-small cell lung cancer. This sample is drawn from a study of spatial heterogeneity in lung cancer. Study-level points and caveats: Higher tumor mutation counts went along with higher counts of expanded intratumoral alpha and beta TCRs.

MiXCR was run by TCRdb on the 5' RACE reads, yielding one entry per CDR3 protein. The table lists over 3,500 distinct CDR3 sequences, under 13% of them singletons. V lost 5 bases to trimming and J lost 5 bases; unmatched junction nucleotides: 20. The germline CDR1 and CDR2 sequences are LGHNA and YNFKEQ. There are 20 residues in the CDR3. The chain recombines TRBV4-2 with TRBJ2-3; 12 positions agree with TRBD2. The sequence came from a female donor with early-stage non-small cell lung cancer. This material consisted of lung tumor tissue, taken at surgery. The CDR3 DNA reads as TGTGCCAGCAGCTTCCACCGGCGAGGACTAGCGGGATCCGGGGGAGATACGCAGTATTTT. Translated, it gives CASSFHRRGLAGSGGDTQYF.